Each of the 22 T cell receptor beta chains below was sequenced from the same sample in a study of regulatory T cells in long-lasting Graves disease. Libraries of TCR beta came from iRepertoire HTBI primers plus Arm-PCR of CDR3 regions. A single record per CDR3 protein comes from TCRdb applying MiXCR to the multiplex PCR reads. The sample holds about 500,000 distinct CDR3 sequences; roughly 16% are singletons and the top ten take 9% to 15%. Time point in this sample: newly diagnosed GD, antithyroid drugs for less than 3 months. Extracted RNA from PBMCs served as the source of the TCR library. This sample also belongs to another study, concerning T cells in Graves' hyperthyroidism and ophthalmopathy.

The source material was peripheral blood mononuclear cells (PBMCs), sampled at new diagnosis, from a patient treated with antithyroid drugs. These receptors all come from a man aged 35-49 years with Graves disease.

This rearrangement joins TRBV15 to TRBJ2-1; no clear D. The germline V and J ends were trimmed by 1 base and 4 bases, with 8 bases remaining between them. Germline V gene sequence: CDR1 LNHNV, CDR2 YYDKDF (reference sequence). This CDR3 has 14 residues. The CDR3 region is CATSRAATYNEQFF. CDR3 DNA: TGTGCCACCAGCAGAGCGGCCACTTACAATGAGCAGTTCTTC.

This clonotype has ten or more counts. The chain couples TRBV5-1 to TRBJ2-7; the D gene could be TRBD1 or TRBD2 (6 bases each). The CDR3 sequence is 13 residues long. Germline CDR1 reads SGHRS; CDR2 reads YFSETQ. Trimming left V 4 bases short and J 9 bases short, with 17 bases between. The CDR3 bases are TGCGCCAGCAGCCCGACAGGCCGGGGGTGGCAGTACTTC. This sequence encodes CASSPTGRGWQYF.

This clonotype was picked up a small number of times. The chain has TRBV4-1 and TRBJ2-7; D gene uncertain. CDR1 is MGHRA, CDR2 YSYEKL, per germline. V was shortened by 0 bases and J by 2 bases, with 8 bases between the two germline ends. The CDR3 covers 14 residues. The CDR3, as DNA: TGCGCCAGCAGCCAAGAGAGGTTAGCCTACGAGCAGTACTTC. Protein: CASSQERLAYEQYF.

This chain links TRBV6-5 with TRBJ2-7; TRBD1 agrees at 9 bases. Losses at the gene ends were 2 bases for V and 3 bases for J; bases not matched to a gene: 5. The CDR3 spans 15 residues. Germline-derived CDR1 and CDR2 are MNHEY and SVGAGI. CDR3 amino acids: CASSYQDRGIYEQYF. The CDR3 coding sequence is TGTGCCAGCAGTTACCAGGACAGGGGCATCTACGAGCAGTACTTC.

The V call is TRBV24-1, the J call TRBJ2-3; 10 nucleotides align to TRBD1. Losses at the gene ends were 9 bases for V and 2 bases for J; bases not matched to a gene: 7. The length of the CDR3 is 15 residues. Germline V lookup: CDR1 KGHDR, CDR2 SFDVKD. CDR3 coding DNA: TGTGCCACCGCGAGAGGGACAGGGGCCACAGATACGCAGTATTTT. Its translation: CATARGTGATDTQYF.

In its sample, this clonotype was seen a few times. The rearrangement joins TRBV7-2 to TRBJ2-1, with D perhaps TRBD2 (6 bases). Trimming cost V 5 bases and J 4 bases, with 15 bases left between them. This CDR3 has 15 amino acids. Looked up from germline, CDR1 is SGHTA and CDR2 is FQGNSA. CDR3 sequence (DNA): TGTGCCAGCAGCCTTAGTGCTAGCGAGTACAATGAGCAGTTCTTC. This sequence encodes CASSLSASEYNEQFF.

DNA of the CDR3: TGCAGCGCCCAGACAGGCCTGAACACTGAAGCTTTCTTT. It is translated as CSAQTGLNTEAFF. This chain joins TRBV29-1 and TRBJ1-1, with D perhaps matching TRBD1 (6 bases). The V gene's germline CDR1 is SQVTM and CDR2 ANQGSEA. The CDR3 spans 13 residues. V lost 7 bases to trimming and J lost 0 bases, with 12 bases between them.

This clonotype was seen many times. The chain joins TRBV6-2 or TRBV6-3 to TRBJ2-7, with a possible D match to TRBD2 (6 bases). V shed 6 bases and J shed 3 bases, with 12 bases lying between them. Per the germline V gene, CDR1 is MNHEY and CDR2 is SVGEGT. This CDR3 region has 13 residues. The CDR3 region has the DNA TGTGCCAGCAGACCCGGGACTTACTACGAGCAGTACTTC. Translation gives CASRPGTYYEQYF.

The gene calls are TRBV5-1 and TRBJ2-7, with TRBD2 matching 10 bases. Germline-derived CDR1 and CDR2 are SGHRS and YFSETQ. The V and J ends lost 5 bases and 3 bases, in that order; junction bases with no gene match: 5. CDR3 length: 14 residues. CDR3 in DNA: TGCGCCAGCAGACAGGCTAGCGGGAGCTACGAGCAGTACTTC. Translating gives CASRQASGSYEQYF.

The CDR3 region is CASSYSGGGVYEQYF. CDR3 coding DNA: TGTGCCAGCAGTTACTCCGGAGGGGGCGTTTACGAGCAGTACTTC. The J gene is TRBJ2-7, the V gene TRBV6-5; tentatively, D is TRBD1 (7 bases). CDR1 MNHEY and CDR2 SVGAGI come from the germline V gene. This CDR3 has 15 residues. Trimming cost V 0 bases and J 4 bases, with 13 bases left between them.

This clonotype was counted many times. The V and J genes are TRBV29-1 and TRBJ2-7, with D tentatively TRBD1 (5 bases). The CDR3 runs 12 residues. Trimming left V 4 bases short and J 2 bases short, with 9 bases between. Germline V gene data show CDR1 as SQVTM and CDR2 as ANQGSEA. Here the CDR3 reads CSVAQGTYEQYF. The CDR3 bases are TGCAGCGTTGCTCAGGGAACCTACGAGCAGTACTTC.

This clonotype showed up many times. The gene calls are TRBV28 and TRBJ2-1; D may be TRBD1 (6 bases). V lost 4 bases, J lost 5 bases, and 24 bases lay in between. The length of the CDR3 is 18 residues. Germline CDR1 and CDR2: MDHEN and SYDVKM. The CDR3, as DNA: TGTGCCAGCAGTTCCTTGAAACCGGGACCCACAGGGAACAATGAGCAGTTCTTC. Its protein is CASSSLKPGPTGNNEQFF.

This clonotype was observed many times. This chain links TRBV20-1 with TRBJ2-5; the D gene is possibly TRBD1 (6 bases). V was pared by 4 bases and J by 5 bases, with 14 bases between. The CDR3 sequence is 13 residues long. From germline, CDR1 is DFQATT and CDR2 SNEGSKA (reference sequence). CDR3 loop: CSAKPTGRETQYF. DNA of the CDR3: TGCAGTGCTAAACCGACAGGTCGGGAGACCCAGTACTTC.

This clonotype occurred many times. The chain recombines TRBV12-3 or TRBV12-4 with TRBJ2-2, with D unclear. The CDR3 runs to 14 residues. Deletions cut 6 bases from V and 5 bases from J, with 13 bases between. The CDR3 DNA is TGTGCCAGCAGCCGAGGACGGAATACCGGGGAGCTGTTTTTT. Encoded protein: CASSRGRNTGELFF.

This clonotype showed up just a few times. The chain employs TRBV2 and TRBJ2-3; 15 nucleotides match TRBD2. Germline CDR1 SNHLY, CDR2 FYNNEI. J lost 6 bases, V lost 0 bases, and 10 bases had no gene match. This CDR3 spans 19 amino acids. CDR3 residues: CASSEAPGLAGGPSDTQYF. CDR3 nucleotides: TGTGCCAGCAGTGAAGCGCCAGGACTAGCGGGAGGGCCCAGCGATACGCAGTATTTT.

The CDR3 DNA is TGTGCCAGCAGCCAAGGAGGTATCTCTTATGGCTACACCTTC. Translating gives CASSQGGISYGYTF. The chain carries TRBV3-1 and TRBJ1-2; D is unclear. V shed 1 base and J shed 5 bases, with 11 bases lying between them. The CDR3 sequence is 14 residues long. CDR1 and CDR2 (germline): LGHDT, YNNKEL (reference sequence).

The sample holds many counts of this clonotype. The V gene is TRBV5-1, the J gene TRBJ2-7; D unresolved. Between the trimmed V and J ends, which lost 5 bases and 1 base, there was a span of 13 bases. This CDR3 is 14 amino acids long. CDR1 is SGHRS and CDR2 is YFSETQ in the germline V gene. CDR3 in amino acids: CASRLGLRSYEQYF. The CDR3 nucleotides read TGCGCCAGCAGATTAGGTCTCAGATCCTACGAGCAGTACTTC.

This clonotype was detected many times. The chain is built from TRBV6-1 and TRBJ1-1; TRBD1 might be the D (5 bases). Germline-derived CDR1 and CDR2 are MNHNS and SASEGT. This CDR3 contains 15 residues. Trimming took off 3 bases at V and 0 bases at J, with 11 bases between the two ends. The CDR3 sequence is CASSEGTVMNTEAFF. DNA for the CDR3: TGTGCCAGCAGTGAGGGGACGGTCATGAACACTGAAGCTTTCTTT.

In its sample, this clonotype was seen many times. This chain links TRBV12-3 or TRBV12-4 with TRBJ1-1, with a possible D match to TRBD1 (5 bases). V lost 1 base and J 1 base, leaving 22 bases between the germline ends. The CDR3 spans 19 residues. CDR3 in DNA: TGTGCCAGCAGTTTAGGGTCTTGGGGCTTCCTCCCTAGGAACACTGAAGCTTTCTTT. This translates into CASSLGSWGFLPRNTEAFF.

This clonotype appeared many times. V usage is TRBV5-1 and J usage is TRBJ2-2; 14 nucleotides line up with TRBD2. CDR3 length: 18 amino acids. Per the germline V gene, CDR1 is SGHRS and CDR2 is YFSETQ. Trimming at V came to 3 bases and at J to 5 bases, leaving 9 bases not matched to a gene. CDR3 DNA: TGCGCCAGCAGCTCCGGACTAGCGGGAGGTGGAAATACCGGGGAGCTGTTTTTT. Its protein is CASSSGLAGGGNTGELFF.

The J gene is TRBJ1-3, the V gene TRBV29-1; no firm D call. V lost 5 bases and J lost 2, with 4 bases in between. Germline values: CDR1 SQVTM, CDR2 ANQGSEA. The CDR3 loop spans 11 amino acids. The CDR3 DNA sequence: TGCAGCGTTTTCACTGGAAACACCATATATTTT. This encodes CSVFTGNTIYF. The full variable domain, completed using reference TRBV29-1 and TRBJ1-3, is SAVISQKPSRDICQRGTSLTIQCQVDSQVTMMFWYRQQPGQSLTLIATANQGSEATYESGFVIDKFPISRPNLTFSTLTVSNMSPEDSSIYLCSVFTGNTIYFGEGSWLTVV.

This clonotype showed up many times. Written as DNA, the CDR3 is TGTGCCTGGAAACGAGCGGGGGTCTCCTACGAGCAGTACTTC. Residues: CAWKRAGVSYEQYF. The chain has TRBV30 and TRBJ2-7; 8 bases line up with TRBD2. The J segment lost 0 bases and the V segment lost 4 bases, leaving 5 bases of the junction unmatched. This CDR3 region has 14 residues. Germline V CDR1 and CDR2: GTSNPN, SVGIG (reference sequence).